What follows describes a single T cell receptor (beta chain). Its matching antigen is unknown. The record originates from a study of STAT3 mutations in large granular lymphocyte leukemia. Study summary: Among longitudinally sequenced T-LGLL patients, roughly half had canonical activating STAT3 mutations detected. Study conclusions and caveats: Every T-LGLL patient had at least one immunodominant TCRbeta clonotype.

Using immunoSEQ multiplex PCR, the repertoire was profiled, and TCRdb retains in-frame clones only, with some absent. The sample has 20,000 to 30,000 clones, 94% seen once. Per germline, CDR1 MGHRA and CDR2 YSYEKL. The CDR3 spans 20 residues. Trimming cost V 3 bases and J 0 bases; bases outside gene matches: 19. This sequence was found in a man aged 35-49 years with T-cell large granular lymphocyte leukemia. Some clones in this sample may be carry-over from other donors' samples. The chain combines TRBV4-1 with TRBJ1-2; 7 bases line up with TRBD1. The source material was peripheral blood mononuclear cells. The CDR3 bases are TGCGCCAGCAGCCATTTAGACCTGACCGGGACAGTACTATCTAACTATGGCTACACCTTC. Its translation is CASSHLDLTGTVLSNYGYTF.